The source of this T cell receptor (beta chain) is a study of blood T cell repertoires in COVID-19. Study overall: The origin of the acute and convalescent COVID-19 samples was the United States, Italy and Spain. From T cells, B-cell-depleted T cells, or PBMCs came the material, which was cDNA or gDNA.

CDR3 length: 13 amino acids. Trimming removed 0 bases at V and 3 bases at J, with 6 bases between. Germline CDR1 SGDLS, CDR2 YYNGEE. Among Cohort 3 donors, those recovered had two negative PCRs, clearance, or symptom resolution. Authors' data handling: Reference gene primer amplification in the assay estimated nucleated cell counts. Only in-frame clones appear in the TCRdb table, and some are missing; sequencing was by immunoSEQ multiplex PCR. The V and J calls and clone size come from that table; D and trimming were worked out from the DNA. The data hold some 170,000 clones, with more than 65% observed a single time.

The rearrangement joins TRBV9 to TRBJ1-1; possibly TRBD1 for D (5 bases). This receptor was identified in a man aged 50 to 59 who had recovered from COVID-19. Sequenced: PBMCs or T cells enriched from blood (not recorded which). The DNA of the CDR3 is TGTGCCAGCAGCGTAGGCAGGGACACTGAAGCTTTCTTT. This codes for CASSVGRDTEAFF.